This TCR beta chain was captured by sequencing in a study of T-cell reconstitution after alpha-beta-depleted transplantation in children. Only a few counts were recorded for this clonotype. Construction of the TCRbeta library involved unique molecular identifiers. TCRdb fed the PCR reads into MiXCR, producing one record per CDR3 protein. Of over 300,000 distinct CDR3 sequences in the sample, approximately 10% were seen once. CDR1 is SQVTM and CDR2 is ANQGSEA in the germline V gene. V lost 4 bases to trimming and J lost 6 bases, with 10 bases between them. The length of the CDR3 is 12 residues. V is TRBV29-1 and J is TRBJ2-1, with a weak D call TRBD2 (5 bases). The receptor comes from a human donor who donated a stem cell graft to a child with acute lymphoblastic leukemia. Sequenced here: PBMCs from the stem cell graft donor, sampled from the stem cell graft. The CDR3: CSVADWGNEQFF. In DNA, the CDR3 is TGCAGCGTTGCGGACTGGGGCAATGAGCAGTTCTTC.